This T cell receptor beta chain was found in a study of early stage breast cancer tumors. Germline-derived CDR1 and CDR2 are MNHEY and SVGAGI. Trimming pared 6 bases from V and 6 bases from J, leaving 15 bases between. The CDR3 consists of 14 residues. About this clone itself: The antigen remains undetermined.

Findings of the study overall: Comparing each tissue with blood distinguished tumor from normal in about 90% of the 16 patients. Compared with adjacent normal breast, tumors showed around 2.7-fold denser, more clonal T cells.

TCRdb's table, derived via immunoSEQ multiplex PCR, lists solely in-frame clones and lacks some. The sample gives 5,000 to 5,500 clones, approximately 74% of which show up once; 9.4% is in the top ten. The receptor was derived from a person aged 55 to 69 with breast cancer. The V call is TRBV6-5, the J call TRBJ2-1; D unclear. Sequenced material: breast tumor tissue. CDR3 DNA: TGTGCCAGCAGCACCCACTTCGAGCCCAATGAGCAGTTCTTC. Translated, it gives CASSTHFEPNEQFF.